This T cell receptor (beta chain) was profiled in a study of T-cell reconstitution after alpha-beta-depleted transplantation in children. The table lists this clonotype with a few counts. Molecular barcoding with unique molecular identifiers was used for the TCRbeta library. MiXCR, applied by TCRdb to the PCR reads, yields one record per CDR3 protein. The profile shows roughly 500,000 distinct CDR3 sequences, around 17% of them singletons. Sample: PBMCs from the stem cell graft donor, taken from the stem cell graft. The origin of this receptor is a human donor who donated a stem cell graft to a child with acute lymphoblastic leukemia.

As DNA, the CDR3 is TGCGCCAGCAGCCAAGAACCGGGACAGGGCTTCCACAATGAGCAGTTCTTC. Protein product: CASSQEPGQGFHNEQFF. The chain recombines TRBV4-1 with TRBJ2-1, with 9 bases lining up with TRBD1. Germline V gene sequence: CDR1 MGHRA, CDR2 YSYEKL. CDR3 length equals 17 residues. V was pared by 0 bases and J by 5 bases, with 8 bases of the junction left unmatched.